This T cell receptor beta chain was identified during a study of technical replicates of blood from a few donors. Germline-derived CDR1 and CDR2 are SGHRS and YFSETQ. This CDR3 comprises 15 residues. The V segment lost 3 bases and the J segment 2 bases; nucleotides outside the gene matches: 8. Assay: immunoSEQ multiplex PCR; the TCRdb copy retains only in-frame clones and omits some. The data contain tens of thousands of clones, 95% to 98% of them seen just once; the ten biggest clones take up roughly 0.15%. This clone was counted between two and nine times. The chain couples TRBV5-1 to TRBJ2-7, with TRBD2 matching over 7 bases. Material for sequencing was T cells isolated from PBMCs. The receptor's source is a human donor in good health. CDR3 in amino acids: CASSSGEGWAYEQYF. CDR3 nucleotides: TGCGCCAGCAGCTCCGGGGAGGGGTGGGCCTACGAGCAGTACTTC.